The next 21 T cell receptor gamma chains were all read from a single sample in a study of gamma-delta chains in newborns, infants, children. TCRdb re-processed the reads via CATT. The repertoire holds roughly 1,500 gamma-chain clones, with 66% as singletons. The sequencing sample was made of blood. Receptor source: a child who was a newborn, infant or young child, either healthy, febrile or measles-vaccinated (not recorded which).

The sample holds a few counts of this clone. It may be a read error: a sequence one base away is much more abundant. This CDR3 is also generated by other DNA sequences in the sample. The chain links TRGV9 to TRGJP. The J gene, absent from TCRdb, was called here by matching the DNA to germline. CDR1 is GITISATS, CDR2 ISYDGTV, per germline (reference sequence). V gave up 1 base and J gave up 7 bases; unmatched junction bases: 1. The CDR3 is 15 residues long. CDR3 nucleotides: TGTGCCTTGTGGGAGGTTGAGTTGGGCAAAAAAATCAAGGTATTT. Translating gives CALWEVELGKKIKVF.

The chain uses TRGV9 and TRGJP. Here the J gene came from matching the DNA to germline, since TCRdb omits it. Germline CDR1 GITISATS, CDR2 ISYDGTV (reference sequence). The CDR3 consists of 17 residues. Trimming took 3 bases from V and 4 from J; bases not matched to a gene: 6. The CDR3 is CALWEYDQELGKKIKVF. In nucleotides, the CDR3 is TGTGCCTTGTGGGAGTACGACCAAGAGTTGGGCAAAAAAATCAAGGTATTT.

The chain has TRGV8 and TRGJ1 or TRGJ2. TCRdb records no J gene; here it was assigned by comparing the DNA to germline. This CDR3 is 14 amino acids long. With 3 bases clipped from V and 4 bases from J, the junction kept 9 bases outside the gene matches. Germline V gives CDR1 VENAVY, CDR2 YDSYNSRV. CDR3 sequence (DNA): TGTGCCACCTGGGATCTCAAACACTATTATAAGAAACTCTTT. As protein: CATWDLKHYYKKLF.

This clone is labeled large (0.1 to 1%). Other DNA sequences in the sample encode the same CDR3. CDR3 loop: CALWEVTQELGKKIKVF. The CDR3 region has the DNA TGTGCCTTGTGGGAGGTGACACAAGAGTTGGGCAAAAAAATCAAGGTATTT. The chain is built from TRGV9 and TRGJP. The J gene, left out of TCRdb, was set here by checking the DNA against germline. The CDR3 is 17 residues long. After removal of 0 bases from V and 4 bases from J, the junction contained 3 bases not matched to a gene. The germline V gene encodes CDR1 GITISATS and CDR2 ISYDGTV (reference sequence).

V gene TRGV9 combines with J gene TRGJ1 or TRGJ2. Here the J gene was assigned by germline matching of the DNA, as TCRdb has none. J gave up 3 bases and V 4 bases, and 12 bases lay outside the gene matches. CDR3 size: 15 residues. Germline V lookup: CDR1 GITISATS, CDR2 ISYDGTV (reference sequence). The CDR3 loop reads CALWEYKGRYYKKLF. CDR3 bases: TGTGCCTTGTGGGAATACAAAGGACGTTATTATAAGAAACTCTTT.

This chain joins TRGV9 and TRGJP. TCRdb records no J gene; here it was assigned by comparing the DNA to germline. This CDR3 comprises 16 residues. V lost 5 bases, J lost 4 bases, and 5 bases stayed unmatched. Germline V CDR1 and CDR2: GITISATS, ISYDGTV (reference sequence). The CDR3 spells CALWVAQELGKKIKVF. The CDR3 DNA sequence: TGTGCCTTGTGGGTAGCACAAGAGTTGGGCAAAAAAATCAAGGTATTT.

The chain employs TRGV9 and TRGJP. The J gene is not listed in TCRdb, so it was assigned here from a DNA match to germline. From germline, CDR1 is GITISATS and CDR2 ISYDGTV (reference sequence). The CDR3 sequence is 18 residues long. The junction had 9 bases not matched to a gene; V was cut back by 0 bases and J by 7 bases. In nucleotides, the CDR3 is TGTGCCTTGTGGGAGGTGCGGCCTAGGGAGTTGGGCAAAAAAATCAAGGTATTT. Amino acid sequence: CALWEVRPRELGKKIKVF.

CDR3 amino acids: CALWEVPSGKNKLF. The CDR3 nucleotides read TGTGCCTTGTGGGAGGTGCCCTCGGGCAAAAACAAACTCTTT. The V gene call reads TRGV9; no J gene was called. This CDR3 is built from 14 residues. CDR1 is GITISATS and CDR2 is ISYDGTV in the germline V gene (reference sequence).

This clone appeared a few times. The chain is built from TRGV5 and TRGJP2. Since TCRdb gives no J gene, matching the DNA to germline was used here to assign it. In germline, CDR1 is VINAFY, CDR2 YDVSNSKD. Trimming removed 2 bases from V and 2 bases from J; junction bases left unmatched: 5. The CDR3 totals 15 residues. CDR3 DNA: TGTGCCACCTGGGACAAGCGGAGTAGTGATTGGATCAAGACGTTT. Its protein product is CATWDKRSSDWIKTF.

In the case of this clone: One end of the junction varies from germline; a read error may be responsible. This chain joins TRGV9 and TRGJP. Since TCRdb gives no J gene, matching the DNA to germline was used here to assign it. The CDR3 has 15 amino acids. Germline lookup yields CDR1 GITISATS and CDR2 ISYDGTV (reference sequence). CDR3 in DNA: TGTGCCTTGTGGGAGGAAGGGTTGGGCAAAAAAAGCAAGGTATTT. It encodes CALWEEGLGKKSKVF.

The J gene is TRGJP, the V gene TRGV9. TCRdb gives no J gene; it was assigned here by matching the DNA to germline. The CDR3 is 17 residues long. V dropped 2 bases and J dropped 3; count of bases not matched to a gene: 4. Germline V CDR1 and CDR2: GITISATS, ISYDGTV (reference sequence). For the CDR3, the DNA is TGTGCCTTGTGGGAGGAACAGCAAGAGTTGGGCAAAAAAATCAAGGTATTT. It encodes CALWEEQQELGKKIKVF.

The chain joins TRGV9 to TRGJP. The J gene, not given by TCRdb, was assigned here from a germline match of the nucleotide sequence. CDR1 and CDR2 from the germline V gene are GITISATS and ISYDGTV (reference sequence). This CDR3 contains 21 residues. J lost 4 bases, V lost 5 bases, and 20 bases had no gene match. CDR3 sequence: CALWAIATLPNQELGKKIKVF. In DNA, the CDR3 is TGTGCCTTGTGGGCCATTGCCACCCTGCCTAATCAAGAGTTGGGCAAAAAAATCAAGGTATTT.

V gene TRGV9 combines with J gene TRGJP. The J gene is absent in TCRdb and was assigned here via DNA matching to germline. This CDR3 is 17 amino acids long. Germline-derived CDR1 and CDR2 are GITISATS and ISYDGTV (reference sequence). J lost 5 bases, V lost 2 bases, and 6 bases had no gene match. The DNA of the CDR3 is TGTGCCTTGTGGGAGGCTTGGGAAGAGTTGGGCAAAAAAATCAAGGTATTT. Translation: CALWEAWEELGKKIKVF.

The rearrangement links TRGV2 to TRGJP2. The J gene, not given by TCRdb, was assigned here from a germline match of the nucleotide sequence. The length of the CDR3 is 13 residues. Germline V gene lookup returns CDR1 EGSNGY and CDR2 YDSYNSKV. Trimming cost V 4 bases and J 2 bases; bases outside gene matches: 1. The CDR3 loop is CATWESSDWIKTF. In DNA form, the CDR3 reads TGTGCCACCTGGGAAAGTAGTGATTGGATCAAGACGTTT.

DNA of the CDR3: TGTGCCACCTGGGACGGGCGAGGATGTGATTGGATCAAGACGTTT. Its translation: CATWDGRGCDWIKTF. The chain links TRGV2 to TRGJP2. The J gene, left out of TCRdb, was set here by checking the DNA against germline. With V trimmed by 0 bases and J by 6 bases, 7 bases remained unmatched. The CDR3 loop spans 15 amino acids. The germline CDR1 and CDR2 sequences are EGSNGY and YDSYNSKV.

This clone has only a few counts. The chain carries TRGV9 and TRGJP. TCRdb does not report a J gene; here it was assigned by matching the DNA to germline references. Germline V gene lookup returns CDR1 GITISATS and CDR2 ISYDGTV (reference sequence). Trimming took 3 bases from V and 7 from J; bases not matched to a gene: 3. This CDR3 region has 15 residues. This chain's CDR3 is CALWESELGKKIKVF. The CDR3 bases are TGTGCCTTGTGGGAGTCCGAGTTGGGCAAAAAAATCAAGGTATTT.

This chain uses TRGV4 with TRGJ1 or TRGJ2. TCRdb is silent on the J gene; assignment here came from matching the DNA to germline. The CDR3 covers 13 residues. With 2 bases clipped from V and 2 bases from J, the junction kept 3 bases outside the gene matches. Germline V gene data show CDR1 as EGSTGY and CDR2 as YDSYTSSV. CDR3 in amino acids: CATWDAYYYKKLF. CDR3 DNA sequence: TGTGCCACCTGGGATGCCTATTATTATAAGAAACTCTTT.

The CDR3 is CATWDGTNYKKLF. The CDR3 DNA sequence: TGTGCCACCTGGGACGGGACGAATTATAAGAAACTCTTT. The V and J genes are TRGV2 and TRGJ1 or TRGJ2. TCRdb is silent on the J gene; assignment here came from matching the DNA to germline. Germline values: CDR1 EGSNGY, CDR2 YDSYNSKV. The CDR3 spans 13 residues. V dropped 0 bases and J dropped 5; count of bases not matched to a gene: 4.

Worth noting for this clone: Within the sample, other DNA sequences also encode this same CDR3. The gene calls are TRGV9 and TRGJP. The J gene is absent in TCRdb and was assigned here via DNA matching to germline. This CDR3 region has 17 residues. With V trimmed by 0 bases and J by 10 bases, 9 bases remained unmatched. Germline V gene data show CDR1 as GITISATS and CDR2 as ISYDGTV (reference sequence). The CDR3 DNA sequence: TGTGCCTTGTGGGAGGTGCAGGAGAAATTGGGCAAAAAAATCAAGGTATTT. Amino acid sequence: CALWEVQEKLGKKIKVF.

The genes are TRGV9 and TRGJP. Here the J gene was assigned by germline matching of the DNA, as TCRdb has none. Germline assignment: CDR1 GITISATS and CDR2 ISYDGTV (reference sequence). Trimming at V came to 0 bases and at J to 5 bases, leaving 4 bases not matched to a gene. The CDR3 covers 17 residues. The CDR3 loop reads CALWEVGEELGKKIKVF. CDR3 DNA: TGTGCCTTGTGGGAGGTGGGGGAAGAGTTGGGCAAAAAAATCAAGGTATTT.

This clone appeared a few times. For the CDR3, the DNA is TGTGCCTTGTGGGAGCCGAGGGAGTTGGGCAAAAAAATCAAGGTATTT. It codes for CALWEPRELGKKIKVF. V gene TRGV9 combines with J gene TRGJP. Assignment of the J gene here rests on matching the DNA to germline, because TCRdb gives none. Trimming removed 3 bases from V and 7 bases from J; junction bases left unmatched: 6. Germline V lookup: CDR1 GITISATS, CDR2 ISYDGTV (reference sequence). This CDR3 region has 16 residues.